Listed here are 6 T cell receptor beta chains from one sample, sequenced in a study of blood T cell repertoires in COVID-19. TCRdb's table, derived via immunoSEQ multiplex PCR, lists solely in-frame clones and lacks some. Counted here are nearly 350,000 clones, around 87% occurring once; the ten biggest clones make up over 6%. The sample comprised peripheral blood. The receptors derive from a woman aged 45-65 years with COVID-19, enrolled during active disease.

The rearrangement uses TRBV6-5 and TRBJ1-2; D may be TRBD1 (5 bases). V was pared by 6 bases and J by 4 bases, with 18 bases between. Germline V CDR1 and CDR2: MNHEY, SVGAGI. The CDR3 runs 15 residues. CDR3 nucleotides: TGTGCCAGCAGCGGACCGACAGTTCCTTTCTATGGCTACACCTTC. Its translation: CASSGPTVPFYGYTF.

This rearrangement joins TRBV29-1 to TRBJ2-4; 9 bases are a match to TRBD1. V dropped 4 bases and J dropped 6; count of bases not matched to a gene: 10. Germline CDR1 and CDR2: SQVTM and ANQGSEA. The CDR3 sequence is 15 residues long. The CDR3 DNA is TGCAGCGTTGGGCGACAGGGGGGGAGTGGAAACATTCAGTACTTC. It yields the protein CSVGRQGGSGNIQYF.

The chain is built from TRBV7-3 and TRBJ2-3; D gene uncertain. Trimming shortened V by 6 bases and J by 0 bases, and 19 bases separated the two germline ends. The CDR3 length is 17 residues. The germline gives CDR1 SGHTA, CDR2 FQGTGA. CDR3 nucleotides: TGTGCCAGCAGTCCCTCCCCAGACTGGTATAGCACAGATACGCAGTATTTT. It specifies CASSPSPDWYSTDTQYF.

The chain recombines TRBV20-1 with TRBJ2-7, with 9 bases lining up with TRBD2. The germline V gene encodes CDR1 DFQATT and CDR2 SNEGSKA (reference sequence). There are 11 residues in the CDR3. Trimming cost V 5 bases and J 6 bases; bases outside gene matches: 2. This CDR3 reads CSAPTSGEQYF. DNA of the CDR3: TGCAGTGCTCCGACTAGCGGCGAGCAGTACTTC.

This clone is a singleton in its sample. This chain uses TRBV18 with TRBJ1-1, with a possible D match to TRBD1 (5 bases). Germline V lookup: CDR1 KGHSH, CDR2 LQKENI. The CDR3 loop spans 14 amino acids. The ends were cut back, 3 bases at V and 4 bases at J, with 12 bases in the middle. The CDR3 region has the DNA TGTGCCAGCTCACCCAAAGGGGAGGGCACTGAAGCTTTCTTT. Amino acid sequence: CASSPKGEGTEAFF.

This clone was observed once. The J gene is TRBJ2-7, the V gene TRBV20-1, with TRBD1 matching 7 bases. With 5 bases clipped from V and 5 bases from J, the junction kept 3 bases outside the gene matches. The CDR3 loop spans 11 amino acids. The germline V gene encodes CDR1 DFQATT and CDR2 SNEGSKA (reference sequence). The CDR3 nucleotides read TGCAGTGCTCCGACAGGGAACGAGCAGTACTTC. The encoded protein is CSAPTGNEQYF.